These 12 T cell receptor beta chains share one sample of origin, sequenced in a study of T cells after yellow fever vaccination. TCRdb fed the 5' RACE reads into MiXCR, producing one record per CDR3 protein. The repertoire holds 100,000 to 150,000 distinct CDR3 sequences, with 6.5% to 9% as singletons. This material consisted of CD4+ T cells sorted from PBMCs, taken roughly 46 days after the first yellow fever vaccination. The receptors were gathered from a man younger than 30 who received the YFV17D yellow fever vaccine.

With regard to this clonotype: With a much larger clone just one base away, this may be a read error. The V gene is TRBV20-1, the J gene TRBJ2-5; D perhaps matches TRBD1 (5 bases). Germline V gives CDR1 DFQATT, CDR2 SNEGSKA (reference sequence). The CDR3 loop spans 13 amino acids. Trimming took off 6 bases at V and 2 bases at J, with 13 bases between the two ends. CDR3 DNA sequence: TGCAGTGCCCCACGCAGGGTGCAAGAGACCCAGTACTTC. Translated, it gives CSAPRRVQETQYF.

This clonotype has a count of ten or more. This chain uses TRBV12-3 or TRBV12-4 with TRBJ2-1, with TRBD1 as a possible D gene (6 bases). V lost 8 bases to trimming and J lost 7 bases, with 15 bases between them. CDR3 size: 13 residues. Written as DNA, the CDR3 is TGTGCCAGCGAAAACAGGGATGTTAATGAGCAGTTCTTC. This encodes CASENRDVNEQFF.

This clonotype was seen many times. The chain uses TRBV7-2 and TRBJ1-1, with D perhaps TRBD1 (6 bases). The germline V gene encodes CDR1 SGHTA and CDR2 FQGNSA. V was clipped by 5 bases and J by 4 bases, with 14 bases between them. CDR3 length: 14 residues. The chain's CDR3 is CASSPYPGATEAFF. The CDR3 DNA is TGTGCCAGCAGCCCTTACCCAGGGGCCACTGAAGCTTTCTTT.

This clonotype was observed many times. This chain uses TRBV6-5 with TRBJ1-2; D is uncertain. The CDR3 totals 15 residues. From germline, CDR1 is MNHEY and CDR2 SVGAGI. Trimming removed 0 bases from V and 5 bases from J, with 13 bases in between. Here the CDR3 reads CASSYSTGGGYGYTF. The DNA for the CDR3 is TGTGCCAGCAGTTACTCGACGGGCGGCGGATATGGCTACACCTTC.

At least ten counts were recorded for this clonotype. The chain combines TRBV5-1 with TRBJ1-1; D unresolved. Germline V gives CDR1 SGHRS, CDR2 YFSETQ. Trimming shortened V by 4 bases and J by 0 bases, and 7 bases separated the two germline ends. This CDR3 spans 13 amino acids. CDR3: CASSTDLNTEAFF. The CDR3 DNA reads TGCGCCAGCAGCACCGACCTGAACACTGAAGCTTTCTTT.

A few counts support this clonotype. The CDR3 ends on some other residue instead of the conserved phenylalanine or tryptophan, so this is likely a read error. Because the CDR3's place on the DNA is in doubt, the DNA is left out and the CDR3 is given as listed by TCRdb. The genes are TRBV7-6 and TRBJ2-5; the table's D call, TRBD1, was not checked against the DNA. Germline V gene sequence: CDR1 SGHVS, CDR2 FNYEAQ. The CDR3 length equals 13 residues, ends included. CDR3 residues: CASSLIFQGQGQI.

This clonotype has at least ten counts. The J gene is TRBJ2-7, the V gene TRBV7-9; 7 bases line up with TRBD2. CDR3 length: 12 residues. V lost 6 bases to trimming and J lost 7 bases; unmatched junction nucleotides: 6. Per the germline V gene, CDR1 is SEHNR and CDR2 is FQNEAQ (reference sequence). This CDR3 reads CASRGEGFEQYF. The CDR3 DNA follows: TGTGCCAGCAGGGGGGAGGGGTTTGAGCAGTACTTC.

The rearrangement joins TRBV12-3 or TRBV12-4 to TRBJ1-4; D uncertain. The CDR3 extends over 15 amino acids. V lost 4 bases, J lost 3 bases, and 12 bases lay in between. The CDR3 DNA sequence: TGTGCCAGCAGTTCGACCCGGGGAGCTAATGAAAAACTGTTTTTT. Amino acids: CASSSTRGANEKLFF.

This clonotype was seen at least ten times. V and J are TRBV5-1 and TRBJ2-1; 14 bases match TRBD2. After removal of 4 bases from V and 8 bases from J, the junction contained 8 bases not matched to a gene. Germline values: CDR1 SGHRS, CDR2 YFSETQ. This CDR3 is 16 amino acids long. The CDR3 DNA reads as TGCGCCAGCAGCCTCTCGACTAGCGGGGGGGCTCATGAGCAGTTCTTC. This codes for CASSLSTSGGAHEQFF.

This clonotype showed up many times. The rearrangement joins TRBV5-1 to TRBJ2-7, with D perhaps TRBD1 (5 bases). This CDR3 region has 14 residues. V was pared by 1 base and J by 4 bases, with 12 bases between. Germline CDR1 is SGHRS and CDR2 is YFSETQ. CDR3 sequence: CASSLQAGPYEQYF. Here the CDR3 DNA reads TGCGCCAGCAGCTTGCAGGCAGGGCCATACGAGCAGTACTTC.

This clonotype was counted at least ten times. V is TRBV6-1 and J is TRBJ2-1; 8 positions agree with TRBD2. The germline CDR1 and CDR2 sequences are MNHNS and SASEGT. This CDR3 is built from 14 residues. V dropped 7 bases and J dropped 7; count of bases not matched to a gene: 9. The CDR3 nucleotides are TGTGCCAGCATGTGGCAGCGGGGGCATAATGAGCAGTTCTTC. Its translation is CASMWQRGHNEQFF.

Points on this clonotype: With a much larger clone just one base away, this may be a read error. The chain joins TRBV7-9 to TRBJ1-2; no clear D gene. Germline assignment: CDR1 SEHNR and CDR2 FQNEAQ (reference sequence). V gave up 5 bases and J gave up 4 bases, with 14 bases separating them. The CDR3 has 14 amino acids. The CDR3 sequence is CASSLSTESYGYTF. The CDR3 DNA is TGTGCCAGCAGCCTTTCAACAGAAAGCTATGGCTACACCTTC.